The 15 T cell receptor beta chains in this list originate from one sample, sequenced in a study of vaccination effects on CD4 cells after COVID-19. Measured with immunoSEQ multiplex PCR; TCRdb has only the in-frame clones, and not every one. This table holds roughly 45,000 clones, 72% found once. At the end of roughly 9 days of culture, CD4+ T cells were isolated. Participants each got two BNT162b2 or mRNA-1273 vaccine doses. Their antigen targets remain unknown. Sequences were derived from CD4+ T cells from PBMCs cultured without peptide, sampled after COVID-19 vaccination. The source is a human donor who received a COVID-19 vaccine.

The CDR3 region is CATSREGGEQFF. The CDR3 DNA reads as TGTGCCACCAGCAGAGAGGGAGGGGAGCAGTTCTTC. The chain couples TRBV15 to TRBJ2-1; 7 nucleotides align to TRBD2. The CDR3 has 12 amino acids. The germline V gene encodes CDR1 LNHNV and CDR2 YYDKDF (reference sequence). Unmatched junction bases numbered 0, after V lost 0 bases and J lost 10 bases.

The chain uses TRBV15 and TRBJ2-3; D may match TRBD1 or TRBD2 (5 bases each). This CDR3 is built from 16 residues. Trimming took off 0 bases at V and 1 base at J, with 11 bases between the two ends. The V gene's germline CDR1 is LNHNV and CDR2 YYDKDF (reference sequence). CDR3 nucleotides: TGTGCCACCAGCAGAGAACCGGGACCAGGCACAGATACGCAGTATTTT. Its translation: CATSREPGPGTDTQYF.

This clone was found a few times. This chain joins TRBV5-1 and TRBJ1-2; 10 nucleotides line up with TRBD1. Germline CDR1 is SGHRS and CDR2 is YFSETQ. Germline trimming cut 4 bases from V and 2 bases from J; bases unmatched to any gene: 5. The CDR3 has 15 amino acids. CDR3 sequence reads: CASSGTTGGNYGYTF. DNA for the CDR3: TGCGCCAGCAGCGGGACGACAGGGGGCAACTATGGCTACACCTTC.

The chain recombines TRBV10-3 with TRBJ1-2; 9 bases line up with TRBD1. J gave up 2 bases and V 7 bases, and 2 bases lay outside the gene matches. The germline gives CDR1 ENHRY, CDR2 SYGVKD. The length of the CDR3 is 13 residues. CDR3 in amino acids: CAIKGQGNYGYTF. The CDR3 DNA reads TGTGCCATCAAGGGACAGGGAAACTATGGCTACACCTTC.

The chain combines TRBV10-3 with TRBJ1-1, with D unresolved. This CDR3 region has 13 residues. CDR1 is ENHRY, CDR2 SYGVKD, per germline. CDR3 sequence reads: CDPTPQKNTEAFF. In nucleotides, the CDR3 is TGTGACCCCACCCCACAGAAGAACACTGAAGCTTTCTTT.

The genes are TRBV5-1 and TRBJ1-1, with D unresolved. Trimming cost V 5 bases and J 0 bases, with 8 bases left between them. The germline V gene encodes CDR1 SGHRS and CDR2 YFSETQ. The CDR3 covers 13 residues. The CDR3 is CASSLSLNTEAFF. The CDR3, as DNA: TGCGCCAGCAGTCTTTCGCTGAACACTGAAGCTTTCTTT.

A single count supports this clone. The J gene is TRBJ2-7, the V gene TRBV25-1; 7 nucleotides line up with TRBD2. From germline, CDR1 is MGHDK and CDR2 SYGVNS. Losses at the gene ends were 6 bases for V and 3 bases for J; bases not matched to a gene: 8. CDR3 length: 14 residues. CDR3 in DNA: TGTGCCAGCAGGGGGGAGGGCTCATACTACGAGCAGTACTTC. This codes for CASRGEGSYYEQYF.

V usage is TRBV5-1 and J usage is TRBJ1-1; 8 bases fit TRBD1. The CDR3 has 15 amino acids. The ends lost 3 bases at V and 2 bases at J; junction bases unmatched: 6. Germline-derived CDR1 and CDR2 are SGHRS and YFSETQ. Here the CDR3 DNA reads TGCGCCAGCAGCTGGGAGGGACAGGTAAACACTGAAGCTTTCTTT. It yields the protein CASSWEGQVNTEAFF.

The rearrangement links TRBV5-4 to TRBJ1-4, with D tentatively TRBD1 (5 bases). Looked up from germline, CDR1 is SGHNT and CDR2 is YYREEE (reference sequence). This CDR3 has 14 residues. The ends were cut back, 4 bases at V and 2 bases at J, with 9 bases in the middle. CDR3 nucleotides: TGTGCCAGCAGCGGGGGTCGCACTAATGAAAAACTGTTTTTT. Protein sequence: CASSGGRTNEKLFF.

For the CDR3, the DNA is TGTGCCAGCAGTCCTGACGAGGGCTATGGCTACACCTTC. Amino acids: CASSPDEGYGYTF. The chain recombines TRBV7-9 with TRBJ1-2; D remains ambiguous. The CDR3 totals 13 residues. V was trimmed by 6 bases and J by 4 bases, leaving 12 bases between them. CDR1 SEHNR and CDR2 FQNEAQ come from the germline V gene (reference sequence).

This chain uses TRBV5-1 with TRBJ2-3, with 8 nucleotides matching TRBD1. The germline CDR1 and CDR2 sequences are SGHRS and YFSETQ. V was clipped by 5 bases and J by 4 bases; unmatched bases: 0. This CDR3 spans 12 amino acids. The CDR3 spells CASRQGADTQYF. The CDR3 DNA follows: TGCGCCAGCAGACAGGGGGCAGATACGCAGTATTTT.

The chain recombines TRBV18 with TRBJ1-4, with D unresolved. V was trimmed by 6 bases and J by 8 bases, leaving 16 bases between them. The germline V gene encodes CDR1 KGHSH and CDR2 LQKENI. The CDR3 has 14 residues. The CDR3 reads CASSPGFEGEKLFF. The CDR3 DNA follows: TGTGCCAGCTCGCCAGGATTCGAAGGCGAAAAACTGTTTTTT.

This clone showed up just a few times. In DNA form, the CDR3 reads TGTGCCAGCAGACTTTCAGGGGAATACACTGAAGCTTTCTTT. Protein sequence: CASRLSGEYTEAFF. The chain uses TRBV6-5 and TRBJ1-1; perhaps TRBD1 as D (6 bases). The V end lost 6 bases, the J end lost 3 bases, and 14 bases lay between the germline ends. This CDR3 spans 14 amino acids. Germline-derived CDR1 and CDR2 are MNHEY and SVGAGI.

The rearrangement uses TRBV5-1 and TRBJ2-2; 11 bases line up with TRBD2. CDR1 is SGHRS and CDR2 is YFSETQ in the germline V gene. This CDR3 region has 15 residues. V lost 3 bases, J lost 4 bases, and 2 bases stayed unmatched. CDR3 residues: CASSSGTSGTGELFF. The CDR3 DNA reads as TGCGCCAGCAGCTCCGGGACTAGCGGCACCGGGGAGCTGTTTTTT.

The V and J genes are TRBV19 and TRBJ2-5; 10 nucleotides line up with TRBD1. Per germline, CDR1 LNHDA and CDR2 SQIVND (reference sequence). V shed 4 bases, J shed 3 bases, and the junction held 11 bases outside the gene matches. There are 17 residues in the CDR3. For the CDR3, the DNA is TGTGCCAGTAGTACTATGGACAGGGGGATGAAAAAAGAGACCCAGTACTTC. Translation: CASSTMDRGMKKETQYF.